This T cell receptor (beta chain) was retrieved from a study of sequential checkpoint blockade in melanoma. Turning to the study itself: Randomization was 1:1 between first-line nivolumab→ipilimumab and ipilimumab→nivolumab. Twenty-two patients had matched tumor biopsies before treatment and at week 13 after nivolumab or ipilimumab alone. DNA from around 87 pretreatment tumor samples underwent TCRβ immunosequencing.

Whole-study results and caveats: In arm A, pretreatment tumor clonality was associated with response.

This CDR3 is 15 amino acids long. V lost 2 bases and J lost 5; bases outside the gene matches: 8. Germline CDR1 SGHRS, CDR2 YFSETQ. Treatment meaning: randomized to nivolumab then ipilimumab (arm A) or the reverse (arm B). Note on this clone: What it binds is not known.

Assay used: immunoSEQ multiplex PCR; TCRdb lists only in-frame clones, some missing. The profile shows 3,000 to 3,500 clones, 19% of them singletons. Source: tumor tissue (inferred from file names), taken from a patient given nivolumab and ipilimumab in sequence. The TCR originated in a human donor with melanoma. The V gene is TRBV5-1, the J gene TRBJ2-5, with 8 bases that match TRBD1. The CDR3 here is CASSLKGQGRETQYF. The CDR3 region has the DNA TGCGCCAGCAGCTTAAAAGGACAGGGCCGGGAGACCCAGTACTTC.